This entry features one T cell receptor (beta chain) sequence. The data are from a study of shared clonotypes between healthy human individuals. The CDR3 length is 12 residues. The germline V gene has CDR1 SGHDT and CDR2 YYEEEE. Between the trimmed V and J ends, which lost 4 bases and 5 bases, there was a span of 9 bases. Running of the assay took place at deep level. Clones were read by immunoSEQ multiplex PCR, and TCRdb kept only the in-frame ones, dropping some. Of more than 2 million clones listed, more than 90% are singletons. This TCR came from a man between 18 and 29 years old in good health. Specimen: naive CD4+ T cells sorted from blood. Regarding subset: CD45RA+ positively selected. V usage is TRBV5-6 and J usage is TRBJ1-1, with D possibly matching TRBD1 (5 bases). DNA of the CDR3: TGTGCCAGCAGCCATCGGGGGACTGAAGCTTTCTTT. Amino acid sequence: CASSHRGTEAFF. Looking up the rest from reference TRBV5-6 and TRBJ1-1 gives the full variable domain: DAGVTQSPTHLIKTRGQQVTLRCSPKSGHDTVSWYQQALGQGPQFIFQYYEEEERQRGNFPDRFSGHQFPNYSSELNVNALLLGDSALYLCASSHRGTEAFFGQGTRLTVV.